Described below is a single T cell receptor (beta chain) sequence and its context. Its antigen is unidentified. One end of the junction does not line up with germline, which may come from a read error. These data originate in a study of post-analysis software for immune sequencing data. Findings and caveats of the study: Pronounced co-clustering by F measure was evident among identically batched samples.

Presence of unique molecular identifiers characterized the TCR beta cDNA libraries. TCRdb passed the PCR reads through MiXCR, listing each CDR3 protein once. The sample includes some 690,000 distinct CDR3 sequences, just under 30% seen only once; the top ten take 0.5% to 0.6%. This receptor was identified in a girl aged 10-17 years with multiple sclerosis. The source material was blood.

The CDR3 bases are TGTACCAGCAGCCGCTCGGGACAGGGTGGCGACGAGCAGTACTTC. Translating it yields CTSSRSGQGGDEQYF. This sequence joins TRBV6-6 and TRBJ2-1; 9 nucleotides agree with TRBD1. The J call may be faulty, since TRBJ2-7 better matches the DNA end. The CDR3 runs 15 residues. From germline, CDR1 is MNHNY and CDR2 SVGAGI (reference sequence).